This TCR beta chain was captured by sequencing in a study of cytomegalovirus exposure and HLA in healthy donors. Overall study results and limits: Clonal expansion, a later analysis showed, was greater in HLA-associated TCR beta chains than in equally common others.

It was with 60 Vbeta and 13 Jbeta primers that the PCR ran. Only in-frame clones appear in the TCRdb table, and some are missing; sequencing was by immunoSEQ multiplex PCR. The specimen's table records some 110,000 clones. On this clone: Its antigen remains unknown.

The sample taken for sequencing was PBMCs. This TCR was recovered from a young man in good health and CMV-seronegative.

Here the CDR3 DNA reads TGTGCCAGCAGCAGGACTAGCGGGAGTTACGAGCAGTACTTC. Protein product: CASSRTSGSYEQYF. This chain joins TRBV7-9 and TRBJ2-7, with 13 bases fitting TRBD2. Losses at the gene ends were 5 bases for V and 4 bases for J; bases not matched to a gene: 2. The germline gives CDR1 SEHNR, CDR2 FQNEAQ (reference sequence). CDR3 length: 14 residues.